This T cell receptor beta chain comes out of a study of cytomegalovirus exposure and HLA in healthy donors. PCR primers comprised 60 Vbeta and 13 Jbeta primers. Produced via immunoSEQ multiplex PCR; TCRdb's table is partial and in-frame only. The sample shows 85,000 to 100,000 clones, approximately 80% of them seen only once. Deletions cut 6 bases from V and 4 bases from J, with 12 bases between. The CDR3 contains 13 residues. In germline, CDR1 is MNHEY, CDR2 SVGAGI. The receptor comes from a male donor in good health and CMV-seropositive. Sequenced sample: PBMCs. The rearrangement joins TRBV6-5 to TRBJ1-2, with D possibly being TRBD1 (6 bases). The CDR3 nucleotides are TGTGCCAGCAGGCTACAGGGTACCTATGGCTACACCTTC. This encodes CASRLQGTYGYTF.